Presented here are 27 T cell receptor beta chains from one specimen sequenced in a study of beta chain features in type 1 diabetes. Expressed TCRB transcripts got sequenced, as all isolated RNA was reverse transcribed. Assay used: immunoSEQ multiplex PCR; TCRdb lists only in-frame clones, some missing. The profile shows about 360,000 clones, approximately 12% of them singletons. Material: naive CD4+ T cells from blood. Source of these receptors: a young man in good health.

The sample holds a few counts of this clone. This rearrangement joins TRBV15 to TRBJ1-3; no firm D call. V gave up 0 bases and J gave up 0 bases, with 9 bases separating them. Germline loops: CDR1 LNHNV, CDR2 YYDKDF (reference sequence). CDR3 length equals 16 residues. Here the CDR3 reads CATSRDSHSSGNTIYF. The CDR3, as DNA: TGTGCCACCAGCAGAGATTCCCACAGCTCTGGAAACACCATATATTTT.

This clone came up a few times. This chain joins TRBV19 and TRBJ2-1; perhaps TRBD2 as D (6 bases). Between the trimmed V and J ends, which lost 4 bases and 7 bases, there was a span of 17 bases. Germline assignment: CDR1 LNHDA and CDR2 SQIVND (reference sequence). This CDR3 comprises 15 residues. CDR3 DNA sequence: TGTGCCAGTAGTACTCCGGGACTCCCTAAGAATGAGCAGTTCTTC. Translated, it gives CASSTPGLPKNEQFF.

The V call is TRBV5-1, the J call TRBJ2-6; no clear D gene. The CDR3 is 18 residues long. Trimming took off 0 bases at V and 1 base at J, with 14 bases between the two ends. The germline V gene has CDR1 SGHRS and CDR2 YFSETQ. The CDR3 here is CASSLATVIYSGANVLTF. The CDR3 DNA reads as TGCGCCAGCAGCTTGGCCACGGTAATCTATTCTGGGGCCAACGTCCTGACTTTC.

This clone was seen only a few times. V usage is TRBV6-1 and J usage is TRBJ2-1; TRBD1 is a possible D gene (5 bases). The CDR3 loop spans 13 amino acids. Per the germline V gene, CDR1 is MNHNS and CDR2 is SASEGT. V was shortened by 4 bases and J by 1 base, with 5 bases between the two germline ends. The CDR3: CASSGQSYNEQFF. CDR3 DNA: TGTGCCAGCAGTGGACAGTCCTACAATGAGCAGTTCTTC.

This clone has a handful of counts. The J gene is TRBJ2-5, the V gene TRBV5-1; 12 bases agree with TRBD2. The CDR3 has 17 residues. CDR1 is SGHRS and CDR2 is YFSETQ in the germline V gene. The trim removed 0 bases at V and 3 bases at J, leaving 6 bases unmatched. As DNA, the CDR3 is TGCGCCAGCAGCTTGGGACTAGCGGGAGCGTCTGAAGAGACCCAGTACTTC. Protein: CASSLGLAGASEETQYF.

The table lists this clone with a few counts. The chain recombines TRBV6-1 with TRBJ1-2; 8 bases line up with TRBD1. CDR1 MNHNS and CDR2 SASEGT come from the germline V gene. The CDR3 loop spans 14 amino acids. The V segment lost 3 bases and the J segment 7 bases; nucleotides outside the gene matches: 7. The CDR3 bases are TGTGCCAGCAGTGATGGGGACAGGCTCGGTGGCTACACCTTC. Residues: CASSDGDRLGGYTF.

This clone has just a few counts. The chain joins TRBV28 to TRBJ2-1; D unresolved. The CDR3 consists of 12 residues. Trimming took 6 bases from V and 6 from J, leaving 9 bases between them. Germline assignment: CDR1 MDHEN and CDR2 SYDVKM. The CDR3 nucleotides read TGTGCCAGCAGAACTGGTCGCAATGAGCAGTTCTTC. Residues: CASRTGRNEQFF.

The V call is TRBV11-2, the J call TRBJ1-3; the match to TRBD1 covers 7 bases. Losses at the gene ends were 1 base for V and 0 bases for J; bases not matched to a gene: 0. Germline CDR1 is SGHAT and CDR2 is FQNNGV. The length of the CDR3 is 15 residues. The CDR3: CASSLAGGSGNTIYF. CDR3 bases: TGTGCCAGCAGCTTAGCAGGGGGCTCTGGAAACACCATATATTTT.

This chain joins TRBV19 and TRBJ1-2; D gene unclear. V was pared by 3 bases and J by 2 bases, with 7 bases between. This CDR3 has 13 residues. Per germline, CDR1 LNHDA and CDR2 SQIVND (reference sequence). The CDR3 protein is CASSMAINYGYTF. As DNA, the CDR3 is TGTGCCAGTAGTATGGCCATAAACTATGGCTACACCTTC.

Only a few counts were recorded for this clone. This sequence joins TRBV6-1 and TRBJ1-1; D gene unclear. Germline V gives CDR1 MNHNS, CDR2 SASEGT. V lost 2 bases to trimming and J lost 10 bases, with 23 bases between them. The CDR3 covers 16 residues. CDR3 in amino acids: CASSELSGFRGSVAFF. The CDR3 DNA follows: TGTGCCAGCAGTGAACTATCGGGGTTTCGGGGATCGGTAGCTTTCTTT.

This clone was detected only a few times. This rearrangement joins TRBV7-9 to TRBJ1-1; D is undetermined. The CDR3 runs 11 residues. Germline assignment: CDR1 SEHNR and CDR2 FQNEAQ (reference sequence). V was shortened by 2 bases and J by 7 bases, with 5 bases between the two germline ends. The chain's CDR3 is CASSLSDEAFF. In nucleotides, the CDR3 is TGTGCCAGCAGCTTAAGCGATGAAGCTTTCTTT.

The chain is built from TRBV14 and TRBJ2-7; maybe TRBD1 (6 bases). V was clipped by 1 base and J by 6 bases, with 13 bases between them. CDR3 size: 14 residues. Germline assignment: CDR1 SGHDN and CDR2 FVKESK. The CDR3 DNA sequence: TGTGCCAGCAGCCAAGTGGCAGGGGTGGGCGAGCAGTACTTC. Its protein is CASSQVAGVGEQYF.

This clone came up a few times. This chain connects TRBV2 to TRBJ2-3; unclear D gene. This CDR3 contains 12 residues. The germline gives CDR1 SNHLY, CDR2 FYNNEI. V lost 6 bases, J lost 4 bases, and 8 bases lay in between. The CDR3 DNA sequence: TGTGCCAGCAGCTACGTGTCAGATACGCAGTATTTT. It yields the protein CASSYVSDTQYF.

This clone came up a few times. The chain carries TRBV7-2 and TRBJ2-2; D might be TRBD1 (6 bases). V was pared by 4 bases and J by 7 bases, with 19 bases between. The germline gives CDR1 SGHTA, CDR2 FQGNSA. This CDR3 has 16 residues. In DNA, the CDR3 is TGTGCCAGCAGCTCGACCCCAGGGGCCCGAGGCGGGGAGCTGTTTTTT. It encodes CASSSTPGARGGELFF.

The table lists this clone with a few counts. The chain couples TRBV29-1 to TRBJ2-5; TRBD1 matches at 7 bases. Trimming at V came to 4 bases and at J to 1 base, leaving 9 bases not matched to a gene. The CDR3 extends over 15 amino acids. Germline CDR1 SQVTM, CDR2 ANQGSEA. The CDR3 DNA follows: TGCAGCGTTGTGGTAACAGGGGCACCCCAAGAGACCCAGTACTTC. Protein: CSVVVTGAPQETQYF.

The sample holds a few counts of this clone. V is TRBV7-2 and J is TRBJ2-1; D is undetermined. Germline V gene lookup returns CDR1 SGHTA and CDR2 FQGNSA. V dropped 0 bases and J dropped 15 bases, with 6 bases sitting between them. The CDR3 consists of 10 residues. The CDR3: CASSLAAAFF. The CDR3 bases are TGTGCCAGCAGCTTAGCGGCGGCGTTCTTC. The entire variable domain, with the rest obtained from reference TRBV7-2 and TRBJ2-1, is as follows: GAGVSQSPSNKVTEKGKDVELRCDPISGHTALYWYRQSLGQGLEFLIYFQGNSAPDKSGLPSDRFSAERTGGSVSTLTIQRTQQEDSAVYLCASSLAAAFFGPGTRLTVL.

This clone was observed a few times. The genes are TRBV28 and TRBJ1-2, with 7 bases identical to TRBD1. The ends lost 4 bases at V and 5 bases at J; junction bases unmatched: 7. This CDR3 contains 14 residues. Germline V lookup: CDR1 MDHEN, CDR2 SYDVKM. The CDR3 nucleotides are TGTGCCAGCAGTTCCGAGGGGGCGGGGTATGGCTACACCTTC. Protein product: CASSSEGAGYGYTF.

A few counts support this clone. The rearrangement links TRBV10-3 to TRBJ2-7, with D maybe TRBD2 (6 bases). The CDR3 runs to 18 residues. V was cut by 0 bases and J by 1 base, with 19 bases left in between. CDR1 ENHRY and CDR2 SYGVKD come from the germline V gene. CDR3 sequence: CAISESARWGVRSYEQYF. CDR3 in DNA: TGTGCCATCAGTGAGTCAGCCCGTTGGGGGGTAAGGTCCTACGAGCAGTACTTC.

The rearrangement joins TRBV5-1 to TRBJ2-5, with 7 bases fitting TRBD1. Germline-derived CDR1 and CDR2 are SGHRS and YFSETQ. The length of the CDR3 is 17 residues. The junction had 10 bases not matched to a gene; V was cut back by 0 bases and J by 2 bases. CDR3 sequence: CASSLDAEGAIQETQYF. CDR3 DNA sequence: TGCGCCAGCAGCTTGGATGCTGAGGGGGCGATTCAAGAGACCCAGTACTTC.

This clone was observed a single time. The chain joins TRBV4-1 to TRBJ1-1; TRBD1 aligns across 8 bases. Germline V gene sequence: CDR1 MGHRA, CDR2 YSYEKL. V lost 4 bases and J lost 0; bases outside the gene matches: 10. There are 17 residues in the CDR3. The DNA of the CDR3 is TGCGCCAGCAGCCGGGGACAGGCCCGCAGTTTGAACACTGAAGCTTTCTTT. Its protein product is CASSRGQARSLNTEAFF.

This chain uses TRBV30 with TRBJ2-3; tentatively, D is TRBD2 (5 bases). Germline V gene sequence: CDR1 GTSNPN, CDR2 SVGIG (reference sequence). The CDR3 is 15 residues long. V lost 0 bases, J lost 4 bases, and 14 bases lay in between. For the CDR3, the DNA is TGTGCCTGGAGTGTAAGAGGGTTTGGAGCAGATACGCAGTATTTT. Translation: CAWSVRGFGADTQYF.

The table lists this clone with a few counts. V and J are TRBV6-1 and TRBJ1-2; 9 bases are a match to TRBD1. This CDR3 region has 16 residues. The junction had 8 bases not matched to a gene; V was cut back by 3 bases and J by 3 bases. Per the germline V gene, CDR1 is MNHNS and CDR2 is SASEGT. The CDR3 DNA reads as TGTGCCAGCAGTGAGGACAGGGGCTCGCTTCACTATGGCTACACCTTC. Translation: CASSEDRGSLHYGYTF.

The chain uses TRBV4-2 and TRBJ1-2, with 7 nucleotides matching TRBD1. The CDR3 extends over 15 amino acids. V lost 0 bases, J lost 0 bases, and 1 base stayed unmatched. CDR1 and CDR2 from the germline V gene are LGHNA and YNFKEQ. CDR3 residues: CASSQEGQTNYGYTF. CDR3 nucleotides: TGTGCCAGCAGCCAAGAGGGACAGACTAACTATGGCTACACCTTC.

J is TRBJ2-7 and V is TRBV6-5; TRBD2 matches at 7 bases. The CDR3 has 15 residues. Germline values: CDR1 MNHEY, CDR2 SVGAGI. V was clipped by 2 bases and J by 3 bases; unmatched bases: 7. CDR3: CASSYIRGRGYEQYF. CDR3 coding DNA: TGTGCCAGCAGTTACATCCGCGGGAGAGGCTACGAGCAGTACTTC.

This clone was found a few times. CDR3 sequence: CASSGTGQGEKLFF. In DNA, the CDR3 is TGTGCCAGCAGCGGGACAGGGCAAGGAGAAAAACTGTTTTTT. The rearrangement joins TRBV7-2 to TRBJ1-4, with TRBD1 matching 9 bases. In germline, CDR1 is SGHTA, CDR2 FQGNSA. The V and J ends lost 5 bases and 8 bases, in that order; junction bases with no gene match: 6. The CDR3 loop spans 14 amino acids.

This clone was counted between two and nine times. The V and J genes are TRBV18 and TRBJ2-1, with D tentatively TRBD2 (5 bases). This CDR3 has 15 residues. V was trimmed by 6 bases and J by 0 bases, leaving 12 bases between them. Per germline, CDR1 KGHSH and CDR2 LQKENI. The CDR3, as DNA: TGTGCCAGCTCGGTCGGGGTAAGCTCCTACAATGAGCAGTTCTTC. It encodes CASSVGVSSYNEQFF.

This chain links TRBV4-1 with TRBJ1-1; D remains unclear. Germline V gives CDR1 MGHRA, CDR2 YSYEKL. The CDR3 length is 17 residues. Trimming pared 1 base from V and 0 bases from J, leaving 15 bases between. CDR3 nucleotides: TGCGCCAGCAGCCAAGTTCCACGTCGGGGTATGAACACTGAAGCTTTCTTT. Amino acids: CASSQVPRRGMNTEAFF.